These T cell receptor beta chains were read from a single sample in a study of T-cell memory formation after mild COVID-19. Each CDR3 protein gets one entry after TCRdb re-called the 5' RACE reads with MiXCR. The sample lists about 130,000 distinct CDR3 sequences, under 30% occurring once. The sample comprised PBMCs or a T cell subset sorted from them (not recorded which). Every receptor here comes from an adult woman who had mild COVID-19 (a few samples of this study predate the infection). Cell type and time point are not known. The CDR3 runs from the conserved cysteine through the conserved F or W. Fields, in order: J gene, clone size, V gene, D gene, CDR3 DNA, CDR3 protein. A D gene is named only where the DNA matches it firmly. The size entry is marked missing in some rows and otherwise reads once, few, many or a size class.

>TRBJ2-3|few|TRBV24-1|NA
TGTGCCACCAGTGATTTGGCAGATACGCAGTATTTT
CATSDLADTQYF
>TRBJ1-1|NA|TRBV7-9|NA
TGTGCCAGCAGTTCAGCAGGGGACACTGAAGCTTTCTTT
CASSSAGDTEAFF
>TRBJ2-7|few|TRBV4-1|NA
TGCGCCAGCAGCCAAGATCTGACTCGTTCCTACGAGCAGTACTTC
CASSQDLTRSYEQYF
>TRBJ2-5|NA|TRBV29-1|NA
TGCAGCGTTGAGGTGGGAGTAGGCAGTGAAGAGACCCAGTACTTC
CSVEVGVGSEETQYF
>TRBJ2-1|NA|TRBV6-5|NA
TGTGCCAGTTTACATCCCCGGAGCAATGAGCAGTTCTTC
CASLHPRSNEQFF
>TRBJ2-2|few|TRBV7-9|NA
TGTGCCAGCAGCCTTACCGGTACGCTGACGGGACAAAACACCGGGGAGCTGTTTTTT
CASSLTGTLTGQNTGELFF
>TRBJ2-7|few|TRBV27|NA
TGTGCCAGCACCAGGGCCCAGAGCGACCTTCGGAACGAGCAGTACTTC
CASTRAQSDLRNEQYF
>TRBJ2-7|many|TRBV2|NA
TGTGCCAGCATGGTCGCCCAGGACGAGCAGTACTTC
CASMVAQDEQYF
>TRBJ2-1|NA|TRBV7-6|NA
TGTGCCAGCAGCTTCTTGGATGAGCAGTTCTTC
CASSFLDEQFF
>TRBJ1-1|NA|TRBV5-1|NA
TGCGCCAGCAGCTTGGACGGGGGGTACACTGAAGCTTTCTTT
CASSLDGGYTEAFF
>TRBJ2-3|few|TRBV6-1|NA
TGTGCCAGCATGTGGTCAGCTAGCACAGATACGCAGTATTTT
CASMWSASTDTQYF
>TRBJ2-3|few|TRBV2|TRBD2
TGTGCCAGCAGCCGTGGCGGGGGGCAAGGAGATACGCAGTATTTT
CASSRGGGQGDTQYF
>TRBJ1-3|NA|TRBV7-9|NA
TGTGCCAGCAGCCCTGAAACAGGGCTTATCTCTGGAAACACCATATATTTT
CASSPETGLISGNTIYF
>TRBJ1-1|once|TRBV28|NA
TGTGCCAGCAGTTTAACATGCCAGGGGTACACTGAAGCTTTCTTT
CASSLTCQGYTEAFF
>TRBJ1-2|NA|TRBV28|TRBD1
TGTGCCAGCAGTCCTCTGACAGGGGGCGTTGAGGGCTACACCTTC
CASSPLTGGVEGYTF
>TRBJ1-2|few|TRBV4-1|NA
TGCGCCAGCAGCCAAGATTCGGCCGATGGGGGCTACACCTTC
CASSQDSADGGYTF
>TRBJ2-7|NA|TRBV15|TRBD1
TGTGCCACCAGCAGTACTCCGGGACAGGGTTATACCTACGAGCAGTACTTC
CATSSTPGQGYTYEQYF
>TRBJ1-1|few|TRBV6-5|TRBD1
TGTGCCAGCAGTTATCCGGGACAGGAAGAAGCTTTCTTT
CASSYPGQEEAFF
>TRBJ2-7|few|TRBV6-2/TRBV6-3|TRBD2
TGTGCCAGCAGCCCCTTCCACCTAGCGGGAGAGTCCTACGAGCAGTACTTC
CASSPFHLAGESYEQYF
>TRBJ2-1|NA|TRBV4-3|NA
TGCGCCAGCAGCCACAACGGCGGAGGTATGAATGAGCAGTTCTTC
CASSHNGGGMNEQFF
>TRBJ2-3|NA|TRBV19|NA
TGTGCCAGTCGACTTCCAAGCACAGATACGCAGTATTTT
CASRLPSTDTQYF
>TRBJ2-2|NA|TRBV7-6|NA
TGTGCCAGCAGCCACCTGTGGGTACCAGGGTCGAACACCGGGGAGCTGTTTTTT
CASSHLWVPGSNTGELFF
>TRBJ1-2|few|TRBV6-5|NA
TGTGCCAGCAGTTACTCCCCGTCTAACTATGGCTACACCTTC
CASSYSPSNYGYTF
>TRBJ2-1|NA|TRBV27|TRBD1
TGTGCCAGCAGTTCACAGGGGGCCACCTACAATGAGCAGTTCTTC
CASSSQGATYNEQFF
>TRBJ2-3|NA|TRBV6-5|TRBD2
TGTGCCAGCAGTCCACTCCCTGGGAGCGGGGGGCCAGGGGATACGCAGTATTTT
CASSPLPGSGGPGDTQYF
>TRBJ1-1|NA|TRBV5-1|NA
TGCGCCAGCAGCTTGGGGAGGACATACAACACTGAAGCTTTCTTT
CASSLGRTYNTEAFF
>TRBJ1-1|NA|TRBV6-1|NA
TGTGCCAGCAGTGAAGAGAGGACCACTGAAGCTTTCTTT
CASSEERTTEAFF
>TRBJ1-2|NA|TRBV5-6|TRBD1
TGTGCCAGCAGCTTGGATGGCAGGGGGCCCTATGGCTACACCTTC
CASSLDGRGPYGYTF
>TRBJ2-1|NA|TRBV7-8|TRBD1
TGTGCCAGCAGCTACCTAACTACGGGACAGTACCATGAGCAGTTCTTC
CASSYLTTGQYHEQFF
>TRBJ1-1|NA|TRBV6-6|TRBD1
TGTGCCAGCATCAACGCCGCGACAGGGCTGATGAACACTGAAGCTTTCTTT
CASINAATGLMNTEAFF
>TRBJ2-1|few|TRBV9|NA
TGTGCCAGCAGCGCCCCGGTCGGGAATGAGCAGTTCTTC
CASSAPVGNEQFF
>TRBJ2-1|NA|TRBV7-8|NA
TGTGCCAGCAGCACAGAGGTGCTAAACTTCAATGAGCAGTTCTTC
CASSTEVLNFNEQFF
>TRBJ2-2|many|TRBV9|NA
TGTGCCAGCAGCGTGACTGGAACCGGGGAGCTGTTTTTT
CASSVTGTGELFF
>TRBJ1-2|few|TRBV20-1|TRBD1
TGCAGTGCTAGAGACGCTCCGGGACAGGGTGTTTATGGCTACACCTTC
CSARDAPGQGVYGYTF
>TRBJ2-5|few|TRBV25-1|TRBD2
TGTGCCAGCACACCCTGGGGTAGCGGGCAAGAGACCCAGTACTTC
CASTPWGSGQETQYF
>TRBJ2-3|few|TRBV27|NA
TGTGCCAGCAGTTTTGTGGGACCCACAGATACGCAGTATTTT
CASSFVGPTDTQYF
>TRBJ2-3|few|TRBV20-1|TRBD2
TGCAGTGCTAACCAAGAGAGACCTAGCGGGAGCTGGGGCACAGATACGCAGTATTTT
CSANQERPSGSWGTDTQYF
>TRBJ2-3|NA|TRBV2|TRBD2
TGTGCCAGCAGTGAAGCGACTAGCGGGTCGATCCTTAGCACAGATACGCAGTATTTT
CASSEATSGSILSTDTQYF
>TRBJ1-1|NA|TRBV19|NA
TGTGCCAGTAGTATAGATGGGGGGAACATGAACACTGAAGCTTTCTTT
CASSIDGGNMNTEAFF
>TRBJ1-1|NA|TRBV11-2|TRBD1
TGTGCCAGCAGTATCACAGGGGGCGGTTTGGCTGAAGCTTTCTTT
CASSITGGGLAEAFF
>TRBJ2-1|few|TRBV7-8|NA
TGTGCCAGCAGCTCGAGGAAGGAACCCTCCTACAATGAGCAGTTCTTC
CASSSRKEPSYNEQFF
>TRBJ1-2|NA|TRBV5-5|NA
TGTGCCAGCGCACGGGACGCCCCGAACGGCTACACCTTC
CASARDAPNGYTF
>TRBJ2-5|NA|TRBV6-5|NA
TGTGCCAGCAGTTACTCGGTGGGGCAGGATCAGGAGACCCAGTACTTC
CASSYSVGQDQETQYF
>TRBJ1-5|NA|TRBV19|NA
TGTGCCAGTAGTCTGATAACTGGCAATCAGCCCCAGCATTTT
CASSLITGNQPQHF
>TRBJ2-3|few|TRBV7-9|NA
TGTGCCACCCCAGACGGGGCTACGCAGTATTTT
CATPDGATQYF
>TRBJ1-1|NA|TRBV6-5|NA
TGTGCCAGCAGTTACGGTCCGAGTACTGAAGCTTTCTTT
CASSYGPSTEAFF
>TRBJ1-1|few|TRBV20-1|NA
TGCAGTGCTAGTGGGGGGAAGGGGCCGGCCACTGAAGCTTTCTTT
CSASGGKGPATEAFF
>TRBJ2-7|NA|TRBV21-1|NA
TGTGCCAGCAGGGGGACAGGATACTCCTACGAGCAGTACTTC
CASRGTGYSYEQYF
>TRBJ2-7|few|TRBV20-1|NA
TGCAGTGCTAGATCCGGCAACTCCTACGAGCAGTACTTC
CSARSGNSYEQYF
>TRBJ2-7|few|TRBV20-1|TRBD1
TGCAGTGCTAGAGGGACAGGGAATTACGAGCAGTACTTC
CSARGTGNYEQYF
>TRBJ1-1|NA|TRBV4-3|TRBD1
TGCGCCAGCAGCCTGGGGGAGGGGGCTCGGTTCACTGAAGCTTTCTTT
CASSLGEGARFTEAFF
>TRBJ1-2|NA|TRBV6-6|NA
TGTGCCAGCAGTTACGCAACTCCAGGGGAAAGGGATGGCTACACCTTC
CASSYATPGERDGYTF
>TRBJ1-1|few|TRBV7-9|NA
TGTGCCAGCAGCCCCCTACGACCAGGGGTGAACACTGAAGCTTTCTTT
CASSPLRPGVNTEAFF
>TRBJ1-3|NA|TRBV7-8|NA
TGTGCCAGCAGCTTAGGCCAGGGGAGGTCTGGAAACACCATATATTTT
CASSLGQGRSGNTIYF
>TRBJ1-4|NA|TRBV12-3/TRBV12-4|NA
TGTGCCAGCAGTCAGTCCCCCCAGGGAGGGGACGAAAAACTGTTTTTT
CASSQSPQGGDEKLFF
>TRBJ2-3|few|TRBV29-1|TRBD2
TGCAGCGGACTAGCGGGACACACAGATACGCAGTATTTT
CSGLAGHTDTQYF
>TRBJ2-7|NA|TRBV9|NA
TGTGCCAGCAGCGTAGCTACGGGGTCCTACGAGCAGTACTTC
CASSVATGSYEQYF
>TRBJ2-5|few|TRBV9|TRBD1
TGTGCCAGCAGCGTAGCGGGGACAGAGGGGGAGACCCAGTACTTC
CASSVAGTEGETQYF
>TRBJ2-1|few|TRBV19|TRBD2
TGTGCCAGTAGTCATACTAGCGGGAGCGGTAATGAGCAGTTCTTC
CASSHTSGSGNEQFF
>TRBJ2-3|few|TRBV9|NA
TGTGCCAGCAGCCCGGGGGCGGGGCAGGGGGTCACAGATACGCAGTATTTT
CASSPGAGQGVTDTQYF